This entry lists 24 T cell receptor beta chains sequenced from one sample in a study of beta chain features in type 1 diabetes. Expressed TCRB transcripts were sequenced because the entire RNA isolate underwent reverse transcription. TCRdb's table, derived via immunoSEQ multiplex PCR, lists solely in-frame clones and lacks some. The repertoire includes 300,000 to 350,000 clones, roughly a fifth of them detected once, and around 0.045% sits in the top ten. Sequencing used naive CD4+ T cells from blood. The receptors stem from a woman aged 18-30 years in good health.

The chain combines TRBV7-9 with TRBJ1-1; 8 bases match TRBD1. The ends lost 5 bases at V and 3 bases at J; junction bases unmatched: 2. CDR3 size: 13 residues. CDR1 and CDR2 from the germline V gene are SEHNR and FQNEAQ (reference sequence). Written as DNA, the CDR3 is TGTGCCAGCAGCATGGACAGGGACACTGAAGCTTTCTTT. Protein sequence: CASSMDRDTEAFF.

Only a few counts were recorded for this clone. The CDR3 loop reads CASSHGQAVRDTQYF. CDR3 in DNA: TGTGCCAGCAGCCATGGACAGGCAGTTAGGGATACGCAGTATTTT. V usage is TRBV5-4 and J usage is TRBJ2-3; 7 bases match TRBD1. CDR1 SGHNT and CDR2 YYREEE come from the germline V gene (reference sequence). The length of the CDR3 is 15 residues. V lost 4 bases, J lost 6 bases, and 11 bases stayed unmatched.

The gene calls are TRBV19 and TRBJ2-3; D gene uncertain. From germline, CDR1 is LNHDA and CDR2 SQIVND (reference sequence). V dropped 6 bases and J dropped 3 bases, with 4 bases sitting between them. The CDR3 is 11 residues long. This chain's CDR3 is CASRETDTQYF. The CDR3 DNA sequence: TGTGCCAGTAGAGAGACAGATACGCAGTATTTT.

The rearrangement uses TRBV2 and TRBJ2-6; 9 nucleotides agree with TRBD2. The V gene end was trimmed by 5 bases and the J gene end by 4 bases; junction bases not matched to a gene: 6. This CDR3 has 16 amino acids. CDR1 and CDR2 from the germline V gene are SNHLY and FYNNEI. The CDR3 DNA sequence: TGTGCCAGCAGTATTAGCGGGAGCGCCGGGGCCAACGTCCTGACTTTC. Amino acid sequence: CASSISGSAGANVLTF.

This clone was counted only a few times. The V gene is TRBV7-2, the J gene TRBJ1-2; D ambiguous. The CDR3 runs 16 residues. Germline V gives CDR1 SGHTA, CDR2 FQGNSA. V shed 8 bases and J shed 3 bases, with 22 bases lying between them. The CDR3 reads CASSSGSGRLDYGYTF. The DNA for the CDR3 is TGTGCCAGCTCCAGCGGGAGCGGTCGGTTGGACTATGGCTACACCTTC. The full variable domain, in which reference TRBV7-2 and TRBJ1-2 provide the parts outside the CDR3, is GAGVSQSPSNKVTEKGKDVELRCDPISGHTALYWYRQSLGQGLEFLIYFQGNSAPDKSGLPSDRFSAERTGGSVSTLTIQRTQQEDSAVYLCASSSGSGRLDYGYTFGSGTRLTVV.

V usage is TRBV30 and J usage is TRBJ2-5; D not certain. CDR1 and CDR2 from the germline V gene are GTSNPN and SVGIG (reference sequence). V was shortened by 3 bases and J by 2 bases, with 7 bases between the two germline ends. The CDR3 spans 12 residues. This CDR3 is CAWSLLQETQYF. The CDR3 nucleotides are TGTGCCTGGAGCCTCCTACAAGAGACCCAGTACTTC.

The genes are TRBV10-3 and TRBJ1-6; no clear D. Germline CDR1 and CDR2: ENHRY and SYGVKD. V was pared by 2 bases and J by 7 bases, with 6 bases between. CDR3 size: 13 residues. CDR3 loop: CAISEVRNSPLHF. Written as DNA, the CDR3 is TGTGCCATCAGTGAGGTCAGGAATTCACCCCTCCACTTT.

There are a few counts of this clone. The gene calls are TRBV5-6 and TRBJ1-1; D ambiguous. There are 13 residues in the CDR3. V was trimmed by 1 base and J by 3 bases, leaving 7 bases between them. Germline V CDR1 and CDR2: SGHDT, YYEEEE. The CDR3 region is CASSLTPDTEAFF. The CDR3 bases are TGTGCCAGCAGCTTGACGCCGGACACTGAAGCTTTCTTT.

The sample holds a few counts of this clone. The chain has TRBV7-6 and TRBJ1-1; a weak D match, TRBD1 (6 bases). CDR1 and CDR2 from the germline V gene are SGHVS and FNYEAQ. V dropped 5 bases and J dropped 3 bases, with 13 bases sitting between them. CDR3 length equals 14 residues. CDR3: CASSRQQGDTEAFF. CDR3 DNA sequence: TGTGCCAGCAGCCGACAACAGGGCGACACTGAAGCTTTCTTT.

This clone was counted between two and nine times. V gene TRBV7-9 combines with J gene TRBJ2-1, with 7 bases fitting TRBD1. The germline CDR1 and CDR2 sequences are SEHNR and FQNEAQ (reference sequence). This CDR3 spans 15 amino acids. V dropped 1 base and J dropped 3; count of bases not matched to a gene: 3. The CDR3 region is CASSLEGARYNEQFF. The CDR3 DNA reads TGTGCCAGCAGCTTAGAGGGGGCGCGCTACAATGAGCAGTTCTTC.

This sequence joins TRBV7-9 and TRBJ2-7, with D possibly matching TRBD2 (5 bases). Germline-derived CDR1 and CDR2 are SEHNR and FQNEAQ (reference sequence). V dropped 5 bases and J dropped 3 bases, with 14 bases sitting between them. This CDR3 has 14 residues. DNA for the CDR3: TGTGCCAGCAGCCCCACGGGAATAGGCTACGAGCAGTACTTC. It translates to CASSPTGIGYEQYF.

This clone was seen a handful of times. This sequence joins TRBV6-1 and TRBJ1-2; possibly TRBD1 for D (6 bases). V lost 5 bases and J lost 4, with 11 bases in between. Looked up from germline, CDR1 is MNHNS and CDR2 is SASEGT. The length of the CDR3 is 13 residues. The CDR3: CASSPGTLYGYTF. The CDR3 bases are TGTGCCAGCAGTCCCGGGACACTCTATGGCTACACCTTC.

The chain has TRBV11-3 and TRBJ2-3; 9 nucleotides match TRBD2. V was clipped by 0 bases and J by 0 bases; unmatched bases: 7. The CDR3 is 18 amino acids. Germline V gene sequence: CDR1 SGHNT, CDR2 YENEEA. The CDR3 sequence is CASSLDIRLAASTDTQYF. CDR3 nucleotide sequence: TGTGCCAGCAGCTTAGATATACGACTAGCGGCTAGCACAGATACGCAGTATTTT.

This clone was observed a handful of times. V usage is TRBV18 and J usage is TRBJ2-1; perhaps TRBD1 as D (6 bases). Between the trimmed V and J ends, which lost 2 bases and 6 bases, there was a span of 11 bases. The CDR3 has 14 residues. Germline V lookup: CDR1 KGHSH, CDR2 LQKENI. The CDR3 is CASSPTQGPNEQFF. CDR3 in DNA: TGTGCCAGCTCACCAACACAGGGTCCCAATGAGCAGTTCTTC.

Notes on this clone: One end of the junction fails to match germline, which may point to a read error. V is TRBV5-4 and J is TRBJ2-3; D is uncertain. CDR1 SGHNT and CDR2 YYREEE come from the germline V gene (reference sequence). The CDR3 runs to 12 residues. This CDR3 is CASSLPGDTQYF. The CDR3 nucleotides read TGCGCCAGCAGCTTGCCAGGAGATACGCAGTATTTT.

There are a few counts of this clone. At the DNA level, this CDR3 is encoded by other sequences in the same sample as well. The V gene is TRBV2, the J gene TRBJ1-1, with 7 positions matching TRBD1. V trimming: 4 bases; J trimming: 3 bases; junction bases outside the gene matches: 2. The germline V gene has CDR1 SNHLY and CDR2 FYNNEI. This CDR3 has 13 amino acids. The CDR3 DNA reads as TGTGCCAGCAGTGGACAGGGTTACACTGAAGCTTTCTTT. Amino acid sequence: CASSGQGYTEAFF.

The sample holds a few counts of this clone. The chain joins TRBV29-1 to TRBJ1-2; unclear D gene. V was pared by 0 bases and J by 7 bases, with 18 bases between. In germline, CDR1 is SQVTM, CDR2 ANQGSEA. The CDR3 consists of 15 residues. The CDR3 region has the DNA TGCAGCGTTGAAGATCGGACTCCCGTGGTTGCTGGCTACACCTTC. This sequence encodes CSVEDRTPVVAGYTF.

The chain couples TRBV5-4 to TRBJ2-3; 9 bases line up with TRBD2. The CDR3 spans 14 residues. V gave up 4 bases and J gave up 2 bases; unmatched junction bases: 2. From germline, CDR1 is SGHNT and CDR2 YYREEE (reference sequence). Here the CDR3 reads CASSRTSATDTQYF. The CDR3, as DNA: TGTGCCAGCAGCAGGACTAGCGCCACAGATACGCAGTATTTT.

This clone has a handful of counts. The chain carries TRBV20-1 and TRBJ2-3, with D hard to call. The CDR3 is 11 amino acids. Trimming took off 5 bases at V and 10 bases at J, with 13 bases between the two ends. The germline V gene has CDR1 DFQATT and CDR2 SNEGSKA (reference sequence). The CDR3 is CSAGSSPAQYF. DNA of the CDR3: TGCAGTGCTGGGTCTAGTCCTGCGCAGTATTTT.

This clone has a handful of counts. This chain uses TRBV11-2 with TRBJ2-1; 9 bases match TRBD1. The ends lost 5 bases at V and 3 bases at J; junction bases unmatched: 5. The V gene's germline CDR1 is SGHAT and CDR2 FQNNGV. The CDR3 has 15 residues. The CDR3 sequence is CASSPQGQGYNEQFF. CDR3 in DNA: TGTGCCAGCAGCCCGCAGGGACAGGGCTACAATGAGCAGTTCTTC.

The rearrangement links TRBV14 to TRBJ2-4; TRBD2 matches 15 bases. The CDR3 totals 18 residues. Germline V gene data show CDR1 as SGHDN and CDR2 as FVKESK. Trimming removed 1 base from V and 2 bases from J; junction bases left unmatched: 3. The CDR3 coding sequence is TGTGCCAGCAGCCAAGTGGGACTAGCGGGGGGATCCAAAAACATTCAGTACTTC. Translation gives CASSQVGLAGGSKNIQYF.

This clone was seen more than once but under ten times. The rearrangement links TRBV29-1 to TRBJ2-7; D unresolved. The CDR3 totals 13 residues. Germline CDR1 and CDR2: SQVTM and ANQGSEA. Trimming removed 6 bases at V and 0 bases at J, with 12 bases between. The CDR3 loop reads CSVSPRSSYEQYF. CDR3 bases: TGCAGCGTCTCTCCGAGGAGCTCCTACGAGCAGTACTTC.

The V and J genes are TRBV5-1 and TRBJ2-5; 7 nucleotides align to TRBD2. The CDR3 is made up of 15 amino acids. V lost 4 bases, J lost 2 bases, and 8 bases stayed unmatched. Per the germline V gene, CDR1 is SGHRS and CDR2 is YFSETQ. DNA of the CDR3: TGCGCCAGCAGCCTCGGGACTACCCCTCAAGAGACCCAGTACTTC. It translates to CASSLGTTPQETQYF.

In this sample, this clone turned up once. V usage is TRBV7-6 and J usage is TRBJ2-7, with a weak D call TRBD2 (5 bases). Germline V gene lookup returns CDR1 SGHVS and CDR2 FNYEAQ. Trimming stripped 1 base from V and 2 bases from J, with 9 bases between. This CDR3 is 14 amino acids long. The CDR3 nucleotides are TGTGCCAGCAGCTTAGGAGGGAAGGCCTACGAGCAGTACTTC. Its translation is CASSLGGKAYEQYF.